These 7 T cell receptor beta chains were sequenced from one sample in a study of cytomegalovirus exposure and HLA in healthy donors. Use of 60 Vbeta and 13 Jbeta primers characterized the PCR. Sequenced by immunoSEQ multiplex PCR; TCRdb stores in-frame clones only, minus some. The sample records over 150,000 clones, over 75% being singletons. The source material was PBMCs. The receptors were gathered from a boy aged 2 to 10 in good health and CMV-seronegative.

Note on this clone: Other DNA sequences in the sample encode the same CDR3. The rearrangement links TRBV7-2 to TRBJ1-3, with 7 bases that match TRBD1. V lost 5 bases and J lost 2; bases outside the gene matches: 3. This CDR3 has 14 residues. The V gene's germline CDR1 is SGHTA and CDR2 FQGNSA. This chain's CDR3 is CASSPTGPGNTIYF. In DNA, the CDR3 is TGTGCCAGCAGCCCGACAGGGCCTGGAAACACCATATATTTT.

The rearrangement uses TRBV7-2 and TRBJ2-5; the D gene is possibly TRBD1 (5 bases). This CDR3 has 14 residues. Trimming removed 0 bases at V and 5 bases at J, with 10 bases between. Germline V gene data show CDR1 as SGHTA and CDR2 as FQGNSA. The CDR3 loop is CASSLAGAGETQYF. CDR3 nucleotide sequence: TGTGCCAGCAGCTTAGCGGGCGCAGGGGAGACCCAGTACTTC. The variable domain in full, completed from reference TRBV7-2 and TRBJ2-5, reads GAGVSQSPSNKVTEKGKDVELRCDPISGHTALYWYRQSLGQGLEFLIYFQGNSAPDKSGLPSDRFSAERTGGSVSTLTIQRTQQEDSAVYLCASSLAGAGETQYFGPGTRLLVL.

The chain is built from TRBV7-2 and TRBJ2-5; D call uncertain. Looked up from germline, CDR1 is SGHTA and CDR2 is FQGNSA. V was shortened by 5 bases and J by 4 bases, with 11 bases between the two germline ends. The CDR3 runs to 13 residues. CDR3 residues: CASSRGPLETQYF. CDR3 bases: TGTGCCAGCAGCCGTGGGCCCCTAGAGACCCAGTACTTC.

This clone was seen a handful of times. The chain recombines TRBV2 with TRBJ1-2; TRBD1 aligns across 10 bases. Germline CDR1 and CDR2: SNHLY and FYNNEI. V shed 8 bases and J 2 bases; nucleotides not matched to a gene: 2. This CDR3 spans 13 amino acids. CDR3 loop: CASGGQGNYGYTF. The CDR3 nucleotides are TGTGCCAGCGGGGGACAGGGGAACTATGGCTACACCTTC.

J is TRBJ2-7 and V is TRBV5-5; 7 bases are shared with TRBD1. Trimming took 1 base from V and 0 from J; bases not matched to a gene: 1. This CDR3 is 14 amino acids long. The germline V gene encodes CDR1 SGHKS and CDR2 YYEKEE (reference sequence). CDR3 DNA sequence: TGTGCCAGCAGCTTGTCAGGGGGCTCCTACGAGCAGTACTTC. Translated, it gives CASSLSGGSYEQYF.

The chain is built from TRBV6-5 and TRBJ1-1; D is perhaps TRBD1 (5 bases). From germline, CDR1 is MNHEY and CDR2 SVGAGI. The CDR3 is 12 residues long. Trimming removed 8 bases at V and 1 base at J, with 8 bases between. CDR3 DNA: TGTGCCAGCCGCACAGGGAACACTGAAGCTTTCTTT. This codes for CASRTGNTEAFF.

This clone has just a few counts. The J gene is TRBJ1-2, the V gene TRBV5-1; D is undetermined. Germline V CDR1 and CDR2: SGHRS, YFSETQ. CDR3 length: 13 amino acids. V lost 0 bases to trimming and J lost 0 bases, with 3 bases between them. The CDR3 coding sequence is TGCGCCAGCAGCTTGGACACTAACTATGGCTACACCTTC. Residues: CASSLDTNYGYTF.